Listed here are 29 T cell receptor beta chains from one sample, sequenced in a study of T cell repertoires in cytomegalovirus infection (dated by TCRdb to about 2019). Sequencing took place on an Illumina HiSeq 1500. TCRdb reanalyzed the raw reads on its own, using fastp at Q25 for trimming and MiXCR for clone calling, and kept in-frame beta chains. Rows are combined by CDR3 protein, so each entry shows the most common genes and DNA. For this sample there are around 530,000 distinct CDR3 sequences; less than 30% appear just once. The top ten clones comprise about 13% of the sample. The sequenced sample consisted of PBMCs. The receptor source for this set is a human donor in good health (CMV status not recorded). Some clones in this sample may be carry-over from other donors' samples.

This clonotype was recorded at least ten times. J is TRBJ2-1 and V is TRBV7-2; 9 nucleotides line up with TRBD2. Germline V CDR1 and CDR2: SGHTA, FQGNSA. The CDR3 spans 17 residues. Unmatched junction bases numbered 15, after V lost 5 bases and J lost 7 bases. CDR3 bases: TGTGCCAGCAGCCTCACAAGAGCGGTAGCGGGAGATAATGAGCAGTTCTTC. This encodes CASSLTRAVAGDNEQFF. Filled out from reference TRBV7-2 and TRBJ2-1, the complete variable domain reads GAGVSQSPSNKVTEKGKDVELRCDPISGHTALYWYRQSLGQGLEFLIYFQGNSAPDKSGLPSDRFSAERTGGSVSTLTIQRTQQEDSAVYLCASSLTRAVAGDNEQFFGPGTRLTVL.

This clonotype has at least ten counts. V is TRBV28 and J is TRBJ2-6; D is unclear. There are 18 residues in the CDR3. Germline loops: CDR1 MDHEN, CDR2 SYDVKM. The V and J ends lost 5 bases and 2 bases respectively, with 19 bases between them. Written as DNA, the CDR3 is TGTGCCAGCAGTATAAGGGCTTCTCTAGAACCTGGGGCCAACGTCCTGACTTTC. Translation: CASSIRASLEPGANVLTF.

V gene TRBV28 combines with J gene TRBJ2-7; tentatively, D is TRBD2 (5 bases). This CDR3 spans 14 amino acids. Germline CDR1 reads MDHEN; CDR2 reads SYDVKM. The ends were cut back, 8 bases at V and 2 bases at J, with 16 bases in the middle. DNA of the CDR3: TGTGCCAGCCTCGATACTAGTTTCCCCTACGAGCAGTACTTC. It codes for CASLDTSFPYEQYF.

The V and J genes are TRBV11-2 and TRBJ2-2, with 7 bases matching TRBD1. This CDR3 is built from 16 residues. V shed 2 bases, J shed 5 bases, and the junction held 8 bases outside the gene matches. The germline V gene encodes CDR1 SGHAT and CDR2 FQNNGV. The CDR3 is CASSLPRQGDTGELFF. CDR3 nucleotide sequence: TGTGCCAGCAGCTTACCTCGGCAGGGGGATACCGGGGAGCTGTTTTTT.

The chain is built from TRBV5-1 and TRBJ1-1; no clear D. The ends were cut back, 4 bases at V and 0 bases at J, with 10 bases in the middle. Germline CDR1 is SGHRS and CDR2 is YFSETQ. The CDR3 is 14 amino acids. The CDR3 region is CASSPAPMNTEAFF. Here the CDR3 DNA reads TGCGCCAGCAGCCCGGCCCCGATGAACACTGAAGCTTTCTTT.

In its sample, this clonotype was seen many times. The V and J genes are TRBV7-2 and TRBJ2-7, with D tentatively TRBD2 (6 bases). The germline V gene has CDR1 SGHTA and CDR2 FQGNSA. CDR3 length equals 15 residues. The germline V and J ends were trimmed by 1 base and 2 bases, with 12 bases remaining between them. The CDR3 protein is CASSLGFSGTYEQYF. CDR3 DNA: TGTGCCAGCAGCTTAGGGTTTAGCGGAACCTACGAGCAGTACTTC.

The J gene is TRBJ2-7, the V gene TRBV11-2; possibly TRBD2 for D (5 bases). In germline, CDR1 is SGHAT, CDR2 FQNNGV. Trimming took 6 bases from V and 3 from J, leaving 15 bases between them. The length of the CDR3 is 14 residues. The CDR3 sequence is CASSLGSAFYEQYV. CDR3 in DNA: TGTGCCAGCAGTCTCGGTAGCGCGTTCTACGAGCAGTACGTC.

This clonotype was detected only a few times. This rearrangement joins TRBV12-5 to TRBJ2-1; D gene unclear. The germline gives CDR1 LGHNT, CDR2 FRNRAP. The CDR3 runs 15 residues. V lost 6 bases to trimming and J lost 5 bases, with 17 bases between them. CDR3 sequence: CASGSEPLRHNEQFF. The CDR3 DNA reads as TGTGCTAGTGGCTCCGAACCTCTCCGTCACAATGAGCAGTTCTTC.

In nucleotides, the CDR3 is TGTGCCAGTAGTCCTTACAGTAGGAAAGGCAGCAATCAGCCCCAGCATTTT. Protein product: CASSPYSRKGSNQPQHF. The chain couples TRBV19 to TRBJ1-5, with no clear D. This CDR3 has 17 residues. V dropped 5 bases and J dropped 1 base, with 18 bases sitting between them. CDR1 is LNHDA, CDR2 SQIVND, per germline (reference sequence).

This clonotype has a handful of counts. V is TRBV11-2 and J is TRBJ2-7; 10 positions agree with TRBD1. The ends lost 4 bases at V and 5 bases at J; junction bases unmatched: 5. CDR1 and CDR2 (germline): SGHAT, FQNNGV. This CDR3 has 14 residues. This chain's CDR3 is CASSSGTGVNEQYF. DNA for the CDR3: TGTGCCAGCAGCTCCGGGACAGGGGTCAACGAGCAGTACTTC.

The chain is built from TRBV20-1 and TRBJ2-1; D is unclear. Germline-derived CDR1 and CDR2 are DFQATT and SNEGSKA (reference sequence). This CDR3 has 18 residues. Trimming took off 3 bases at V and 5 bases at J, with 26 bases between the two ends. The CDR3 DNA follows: TGCAGTGCTAGTTCAGCGATTAAAGCCGTCTTAGCCCACAATGAGCAGTTCTTC. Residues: CSASSAIKAVLAHNEQFF.

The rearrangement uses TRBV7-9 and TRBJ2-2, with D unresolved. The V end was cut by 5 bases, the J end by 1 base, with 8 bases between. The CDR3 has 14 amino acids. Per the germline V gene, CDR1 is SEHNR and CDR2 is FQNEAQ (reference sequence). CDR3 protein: CASSTRKNTGELFF. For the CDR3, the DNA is TGTGCCAGCAGCACCCGGAAGAACACCGGGGAGCTGTTTTTT.

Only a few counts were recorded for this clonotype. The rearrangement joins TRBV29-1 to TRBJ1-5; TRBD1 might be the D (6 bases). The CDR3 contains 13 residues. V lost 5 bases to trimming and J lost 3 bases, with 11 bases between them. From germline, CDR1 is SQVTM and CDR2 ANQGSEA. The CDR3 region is CSVQQGTNQPQHF. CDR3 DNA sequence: TGCAGCGTTCAACAGGGAACCAATCAGCCCCAGCATTTT.

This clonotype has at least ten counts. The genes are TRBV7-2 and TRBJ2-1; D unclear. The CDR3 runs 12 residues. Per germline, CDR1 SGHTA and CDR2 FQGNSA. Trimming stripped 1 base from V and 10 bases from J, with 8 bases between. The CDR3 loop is CASSLGVGEQFF. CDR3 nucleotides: TGTGCCAGCAGCTTAGGAGTCGGGGAGCAGTTCTTC.

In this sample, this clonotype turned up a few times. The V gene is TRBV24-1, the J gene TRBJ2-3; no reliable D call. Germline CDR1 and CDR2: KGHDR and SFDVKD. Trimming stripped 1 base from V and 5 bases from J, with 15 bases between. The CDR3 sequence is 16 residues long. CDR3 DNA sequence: TGTGCCACCAGTGATTTCACCACGACTTCTGGAGATACGCAGTATTTT. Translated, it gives CATSDFTTTSGDTQYF.

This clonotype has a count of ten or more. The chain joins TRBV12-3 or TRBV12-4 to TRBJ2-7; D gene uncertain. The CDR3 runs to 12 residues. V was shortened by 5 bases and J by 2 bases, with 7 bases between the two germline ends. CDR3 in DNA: TGTGCCAGCAGTCCCCGCCCCTACGAGCAGTACTTC. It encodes CASSPRPYEQYF.

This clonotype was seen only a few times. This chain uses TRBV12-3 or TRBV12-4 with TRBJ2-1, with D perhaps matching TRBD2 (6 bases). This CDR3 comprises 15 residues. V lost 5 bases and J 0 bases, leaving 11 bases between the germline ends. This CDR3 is CASSPGEASYNEQFF. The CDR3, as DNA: TGTGCCAGCAGTCCGGGGGAAGCCTCCTACAATGAGCAGTTCTTC.

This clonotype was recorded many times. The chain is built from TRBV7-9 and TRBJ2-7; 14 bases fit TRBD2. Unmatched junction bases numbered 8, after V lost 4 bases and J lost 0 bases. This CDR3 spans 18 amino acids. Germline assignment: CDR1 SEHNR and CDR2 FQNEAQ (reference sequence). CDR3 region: CASSSTFGLAGGSYEQYV. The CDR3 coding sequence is TGTGCCAGCAGCTCCACCTTTGGACTAGCGGGAGGCTCCTACGAGCAGTACGTC.

The CDR3 DNA follows: TGTGCCAGCAGCTCTACAGGGGTCGGCTACACCTTC. It specifies CASSSTGVGYTF. This chain uses TRBV5-6 with TRBJ1-2; the match to TRBD1 covers 7 bases. Looked up from germline, CDR1 is SGHDT and CDR2 is YYEEEE. Trimming removed 3 bases from V and 8 bases from J; junction bases left unmatched: 4. CDR3 length: 12 residues. The full variable domain, rest sourced from reference TRBV5-6 and TRBJ1-2, is DAGVTQSPTHLIKTRGQQVTLRCSPKSGHDTVSWYQQALGQGPQFIFQYYEEEERQRGNFPDRFSGHQFPNYSSELNVNALLLGDSALYLCASSSTGVGYTFGSGTRLTVV.

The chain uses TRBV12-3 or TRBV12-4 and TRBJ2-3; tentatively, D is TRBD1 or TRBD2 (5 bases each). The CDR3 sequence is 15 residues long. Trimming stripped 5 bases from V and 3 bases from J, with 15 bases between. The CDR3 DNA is TGTGCCAGCAGTCTCGGGGCCCCCGGGACAGATACGCAGTATTTT. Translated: CASSLGAPGTDTQYF.

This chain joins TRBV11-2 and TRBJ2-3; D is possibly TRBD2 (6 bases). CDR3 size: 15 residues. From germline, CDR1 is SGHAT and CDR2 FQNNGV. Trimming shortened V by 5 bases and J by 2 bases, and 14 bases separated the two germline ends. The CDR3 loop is CASSPRAGNTDTQYF. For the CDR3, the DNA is TGTGCCAGCAGCCCGAGAGCGGGCAACACAGATACGCAGTATTTT.

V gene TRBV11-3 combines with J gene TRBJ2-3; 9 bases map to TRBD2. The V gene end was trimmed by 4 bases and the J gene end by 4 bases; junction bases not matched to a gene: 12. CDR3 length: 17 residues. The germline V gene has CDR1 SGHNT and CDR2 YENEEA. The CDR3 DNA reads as TGTGCCAGCAGCTCCAGCAAGCTAGCGGGAATCGCAGATACGCAGTATTTT. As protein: CASSSSKLAGIADTQYF.

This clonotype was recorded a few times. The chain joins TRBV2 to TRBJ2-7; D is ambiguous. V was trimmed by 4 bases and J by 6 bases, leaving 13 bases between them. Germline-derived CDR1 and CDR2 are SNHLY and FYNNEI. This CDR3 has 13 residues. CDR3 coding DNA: TGTGCCAGCAGTGGCGAGGCTAAGGCCGAGCAGTACTTC. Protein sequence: CASSGEAKAEQYF.

CDR3 DNA: TGCAGTGCTAGGAAGGCGGGGGTCTCCTACGAGCAGTACTTC. It yields the protein CSARKAGVSYEQYF. The J gene is TRBJ2-7, the V gene TRBV20-1, with 7 bases fitting TRBD2. From germline, CDR1 is DFQATT and CDR2 SNEGSKA (reference sequence). CDR3 length equals 14 residues. V shed 3 bases and J 0 bases; nucleotides not matched to a gene: 5.

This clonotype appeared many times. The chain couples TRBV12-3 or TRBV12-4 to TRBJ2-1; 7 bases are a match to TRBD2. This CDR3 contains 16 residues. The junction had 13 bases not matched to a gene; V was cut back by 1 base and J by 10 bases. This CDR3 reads CASSLGLAGTLREQFF. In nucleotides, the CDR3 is TGTGCCAGCAGTTTAGGGTTAGCGGGCACTTTGAGGGAGCAGTTCTTC.

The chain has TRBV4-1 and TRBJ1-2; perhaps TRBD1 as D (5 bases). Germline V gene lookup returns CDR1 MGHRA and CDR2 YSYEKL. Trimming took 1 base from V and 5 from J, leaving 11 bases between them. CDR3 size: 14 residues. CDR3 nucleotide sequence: TGCGCCAGCAGCCAAGCGACAGTTACGTATGGCTACACCTTC. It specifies CASSQATVTYGYTF.

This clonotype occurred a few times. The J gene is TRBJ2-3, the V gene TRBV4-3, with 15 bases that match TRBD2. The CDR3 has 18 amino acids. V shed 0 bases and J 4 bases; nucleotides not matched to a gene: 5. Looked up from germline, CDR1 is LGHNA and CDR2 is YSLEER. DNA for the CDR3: TGCGCCAGCAGCCAAGATCCCGGACTAGCGGGAGGGTCAGATACGCAGTATTTT. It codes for CASSQDPGLAGGSDTQYF.

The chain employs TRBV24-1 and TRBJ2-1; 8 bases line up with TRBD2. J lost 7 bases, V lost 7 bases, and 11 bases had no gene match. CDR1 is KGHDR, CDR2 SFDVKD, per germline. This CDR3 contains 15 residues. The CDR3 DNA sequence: TGTGCCACCAGCCTAGGAGCGGGAGTCCGGAATGAGCAGTTCTTC. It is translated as CATSLGAGVRNEQFF.

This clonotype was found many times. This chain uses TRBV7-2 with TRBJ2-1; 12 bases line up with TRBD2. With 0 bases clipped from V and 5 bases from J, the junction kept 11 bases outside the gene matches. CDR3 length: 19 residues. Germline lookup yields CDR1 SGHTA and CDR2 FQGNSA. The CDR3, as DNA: TGTGCCAGCAGCTTAGCGCCCGGCCTAGCGGGGGGGTCGGACAATGAGCAGTTCTTC. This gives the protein CASSLAPGLAGGSDNEQFF.